Following are 6 T cell receptor beta chains from one sample sequenced in a study of T cell responses to AZD1222 COVID-19 vaccine. Clones were sequenced by immunoSEQ multiplex PCR, and TCRdb holds only the in-frame ones, with some missing. The sample records roughly 79,000 clones, about 72% being singletons. Here the sequenced sample was peripheral blood, taken on day 0 of AZD1222 vaccination. The receptors here all came from an adult in good health.

The chain has TRBV7-9 and TRBJ2-3; 8 bases line up with TRBD1. The CDR3 extends over 15 amino acids. Germline V gene lookup returns CDR1 SEHNR and CDR2 FQNEAQ (reference sequence). V dropped 5 bases and J dropped 0; count of bases not matched to a gene: 4. The CDR3 loop reads CASSPRGRSTDTQYF. Written as DNA, the CDR3 is TGTGCCAGCAGCCCCAGGGGGCGTAGCACAGATACGCAGTATTTT.

V is TRBV6-5 and J is TRBJ1-2; TRBD1 is a possible D gene (6 bases). The CDR3 has 13 residues. Trimming removed 6 bases from V and 5 bases from J, with 13 bases in between. Germline assignment: CDR1 MNHEY and CDR2 SVGAGI. CDR3: CASSFPGAYGYTF. The CDR3 region has the DNA TGTGCCAGCAGCTTCCCGGGGGCTTATGGCTACACCTTC.

The chain has TRBV18 and TRBJ2-3; unclear D gene. The germline V gene has CDR1 KGHSH and CDR2 LQKENI. The CDR3 sequence is 13 residues long. With 4 bases removed from V and 2 bases from J, the gap between germline ends came to 7 bases. The chain's CDR3 is CASSLDTTDTQYF. The DNA for the CDR3 is TGTGCCAGCTCACTTGACACCACAGATACGCAGTATTTT.

This rearrangement joins TRBV6-5 to TRBJ1-2; D gene uncertain. V dropped 2 bases and J dropped 2 bases, with 9 bases sitting between them. Germline V gene data show CDR1 as MNHEY and CDR2 as SVGAGI. The length of the CDR3 is 14 residues. The CDR3 spells CASSYDGRNYGYTF. CDR3 DNA sequence: TGTGCCAGCAGTTACGACGGACGGAACTATGGCTACACCTTC.

CDR3 amino acids: CASSPTSGTGDYGYTF. The CDR3 DNA follows: TGTGCCAGCAGCCCAACCTCCGGGACAGGGGACTATGGCTACACCTTC. The chain uses TRBV3-1 (or the pseudogene TRBV3-2) and TRBJ1-2; 10 bases line up with TRBD1. Germline lookup yields CDR1 LGHDT and CDR2 YNNKEL (reference sequence). J was trimmed by 3 bases and V by 4 bases; bases with no gene match: 8. CDR3 length equals 16 residues.

This chain uses TRBV11-2 with TRBJ2-1, with D perhaps matching TRBD2 (6 bases). The CDR3 contains 15 residues. V was shortened by 5 bases and J by 7 bases, with 18 bases between the two germline ends. Germline V gene lookup returns CDR1 SGHAT and CDR2 FQNNGV. The CDR3 region has the DNA TGTGCCAGCAGCCCCATTACGGGGGAGGTGAATGAGCAGTTCTTC. It yields the protein CASSPITGEVNEQFF.